A selection of T cell receptor beta chains follows, all from one sample in a study of vaccination effects on CD4 cells after COVID-19. These receptors lack a known antigen. Method: immunoSEQ multiplex PCR; TCRdb's copy keeps in-frame clones and lacks some. The table records about 79,000 clones, roughly 74% of them present only once. The sequencing used CD4+ T cells from PBMCs cultured with HCoV-229E spike peptides, collected before COVID-19 vaccination. These TCRs come from a human donor who received a COVID-19 vaccine. Both conserved end residues are part of each CDR3. D genes are given only for firm matches. Only some rows state a clone size, as once, few, many or a class for expanded clones.

D gene: .
J gene: TRBJ2-5
V gene: TRBV24-1
clone size: .
CDR3 DNA: TGTGCCACCAGTAACACCCGGGGCCGGGGAGAGACCCAGTACTTC
CDR3 protein: CATSNTRGRGETQYF

D gene: TRBD2
J gene: TRBJ2-3
V gene: TRBV19
clone size: once
CDR3 DNA: TGTGCCAGTAGTATTAGTCGACTAGCGGGGGCCAAGACAGATACGCAGTATTTT
CDR3 protein: CASSISRLAGAKTDTQYF

D gene: TRBD2
J gene: TRBJ2-1
V gene: TRBV5-1
clone size: .
CDR3 DNA: TGCGCCAGCAGGTGGATAGCGGGGAGCTCCTACAATGAGCAGTTCTTC
CDR3 protein: CASRWIAGSSYNEQFF

D gene: .
J gene: TRBJ2-1
V gene: TRBV10-1
clone size: .
CDR3 DNA: TGCGCCAGCAGTGAGTTGGGTAGCAATGAGCAGTTCTTC
CDR3 protein: CASSELGSNEQFF

D gene: .
J gene: TRBJ2-2
V gene: TRBV7-3
clone size: once
CDR3 DNA: TGTGCCAGCAGCTTACTCCAGGGGGGGAGCGGGGAGCTGTTTTTT
CDR3 protein: CASSLLQGGSGELFF

D gene: .
J gene: TRBJ2-5
V gene: TRBV24-1
clone size: .
CDR3 DNA: TGTGCCACCTCTAGGACAACGGATCGAGAGACCCAGTACTTC
CDR3 protein: CATSRTTDRETQYF

D gene: TRBD1
J gene: TRBJ1-5
V gene: TRBV5-1
clone size: .
CDR3 DNA: TGCGCCAGCAGCACAGGGGGCAATCAGCCCCAGCATTTT
CDR3 protein: CASSTGGNQPQHF

D gene: TRBD1
J gene: TRBJ1-2
V gene: TRBV5-1
clone size: .
CDR3 DNA: TGCGCCAGCAGCCCGACAGGGATCAACTATGGCTACACCTTC
CDR3 protein: CASSPTGINYGYTF

D gene: .
J gene: TRBJ2-2
V gene: TRBV7-9
clone size: few
CDR3 DNA: TGTGCCAGCAGCTCGACGGGCCATTCCACCGGGGAGCTGTTTTTT
CDR3 protein: CASSSTGHSTGELFF

D gene: .
J gene: TRBJ2-4
V gene: TRBV6-5
clone size: .
CDR3 DNA: TGTGCCACCGAAAGGGGGTACGGAAACATTCAGTACTTC
CDR3 protein: CATERGYGNIQYF

D gene: TRBD1
J gene: TRBJ1-1
V gene: TRBV11-2
clone size: .
CDR3 DNA: TGTGCCAGCAGCCTTACAGGGGTTGCTGAAGCTTTCTTT
CDR3 protein: CASSLTGVAEAFF

D gene: TRBD2
J gene: TRBJ2-3
V gene: TRBV18
clone size: .
CDR3 DNA: TGTGCCAGCTCACCACCGACTAGCGGGGGGGTTGGTACGCAGTATTTT
CDR3 protein: CASSPPTSGGVGTQYF

D gene: .
J gene: TRBJ2-2
V gene: TRBV5-1
clone size: .
CDR3 DNA: TGCGCCAGCAGCGCCACAGGTTACACCGGGGAGCTGTTTTTT
CDR3 protein: CASSATGYTGELFF

D gene: .
J gene: TRBJ2-5
V gene: TRBV5-1
clone size: .
CDR3 DNA: TGCGCCAGCAGGAGAACCGGATCGGTTCAAGAGACCCAGTACTTC
CDR3 protein: CASRRTGSVQETQYF

D gene: .
J gene: TRBJ1-1
V gene: TRBV10-3
clone size: .
CDR3 DNA: TGTGCCATCAGTGACCTGGGGGAGGCGGGCACTGAAGCTTTCTTT
CDR3 protein: CAISDLGEAGTEAFF

D gene: .
J gene: TRBJ1-2
V gene: TRBV4-2
clone size: .
CDR3 DNA: TGTGCCAGCAGCCAAGATGGTGTCCGGGACTCTAACTATGGCTACACCTTC
CDR3 protein: CASSQDGVRDSNYGYTF

D gene: .
J gene: TRBJ2-3
V gene: TRBV9
clone size: .
CDR3 DNA: TGTGCCAGCAGCGTAGGACCGCAGTCCACAGATACGCAGTATTTT
CDR3 protein: CASSVGPQSTDTQYF

D gene: TRBD1
J gene: TRBJ1-2
V gene: TRBV6-5
clone size: .
CDR3 DNA: TGTGCCAGCAGTTACTCTACAGGGGACGCCTATGGCTACACCTTC
CDR3 protein: CASSYSTGDAYGYTF

D gene: .
J gene: TRBJ2-5
V gene: TRBV2
clone size: .
CDR3 DNA: TGTGCCAGCAGTGTTGGGGGGACCCAGTACTTC
CDR3 protein: CASSVGGTQYF

D gene: TRBD2
J gene: TRBJ2-1
V gene: TRBV4-1
clone size: .
CDR3 DNA: TGCGCCAGCAGGGGACCACTAGCGGGGGGCTATGAGCAGTTCTTC
CDR3 protein: CASRGPLAGGYEQFF

D gene: .
J gene: TRBJ1-5
V gene: TRBV28
clone size: .
CDR3 DNA: TGTGCCAGCAGTTTACCGGGGCCAGTCAATCAGCCCCAGCATTTT
CDR3 protein: CASSLPGPVNQPQHF

D gene: .
J gene: TRBJ1-4
V gene: TRBV2
clone size: few
CDR3 DNA: TGTGCCAGCAGTGAAACAACAACTAATGAAAAACTGTTTTTT
CDR3 protein: CASSETTTNEKLFF